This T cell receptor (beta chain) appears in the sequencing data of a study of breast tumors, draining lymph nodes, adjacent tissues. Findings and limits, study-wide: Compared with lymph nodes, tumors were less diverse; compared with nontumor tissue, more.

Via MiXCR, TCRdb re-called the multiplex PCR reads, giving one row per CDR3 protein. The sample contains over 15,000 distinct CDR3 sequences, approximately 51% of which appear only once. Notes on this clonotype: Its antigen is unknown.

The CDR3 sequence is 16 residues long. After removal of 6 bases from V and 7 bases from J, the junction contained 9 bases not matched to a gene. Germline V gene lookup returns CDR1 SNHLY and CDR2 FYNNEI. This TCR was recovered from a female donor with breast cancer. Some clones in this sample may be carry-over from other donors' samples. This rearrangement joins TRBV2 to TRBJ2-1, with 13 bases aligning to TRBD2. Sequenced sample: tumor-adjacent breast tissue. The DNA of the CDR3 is TGTGCCAGCAGCCCACTAGCGGGAGGGCCCGAGAATGAGCAGTTCTTC. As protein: CASSPLAGGPENEQFF.